This TCR beta chain was captured in a study of sequential checkpoint blockade in melanoma. Across the study: Roughly 22 patients had matched tumor biopsies before treatment and at week 13 after nivolumab or ipilimumab alone. Findings and caveats of the study: In arm A, pretreatment tumor clonality was associated with response.

Sequencing used immunoSEQ multiplex PCR; TCRdb keeps in-frame clones, though not all of them. The profile shows about 4,400 clones, about 20% of them singletons. To note about this clone: Its antigen is as yet unknown.

Treatment defined: randomized to nivolumab then ipilimumab (arm A) or the reverse (arm B). No patient had prior DNA-damaging chemotherapy. The CDR3 is 14 residues long. This chain connects TRBV1 to TRBJ2-5; TRBD2, the table's D call, was not compared with the DNA. TRBV1 is labeled a pseudogene. The sequencing here drew on tumor tissue (inferred from file names), taken from a patient given nivolumab and ipilimumab in sequence. This receptor was taken from a human donor with melanoma. The CDR3 nucleotides are TGCACCAGCAGCCTCGGGGGGGACCAAGAGACCCAGTACTTC. Residues: CTSSLGGDQETQYF.